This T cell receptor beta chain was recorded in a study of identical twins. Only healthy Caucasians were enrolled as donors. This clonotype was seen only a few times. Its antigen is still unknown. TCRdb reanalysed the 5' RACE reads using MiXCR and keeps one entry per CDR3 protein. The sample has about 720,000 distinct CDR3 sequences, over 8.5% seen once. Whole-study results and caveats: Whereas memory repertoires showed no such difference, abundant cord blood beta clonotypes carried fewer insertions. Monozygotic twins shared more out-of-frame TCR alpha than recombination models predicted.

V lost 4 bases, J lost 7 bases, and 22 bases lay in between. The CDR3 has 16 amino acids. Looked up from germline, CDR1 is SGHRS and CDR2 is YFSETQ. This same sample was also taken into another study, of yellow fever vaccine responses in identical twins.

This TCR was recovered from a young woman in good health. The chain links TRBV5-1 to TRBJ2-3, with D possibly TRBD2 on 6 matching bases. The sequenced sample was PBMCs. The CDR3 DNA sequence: TGCGCCAGCAGCCTCGAGGTAGCGGCTCTAGTGAATACGCAGTATTTT. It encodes CASSLEVAALVNTQYF.